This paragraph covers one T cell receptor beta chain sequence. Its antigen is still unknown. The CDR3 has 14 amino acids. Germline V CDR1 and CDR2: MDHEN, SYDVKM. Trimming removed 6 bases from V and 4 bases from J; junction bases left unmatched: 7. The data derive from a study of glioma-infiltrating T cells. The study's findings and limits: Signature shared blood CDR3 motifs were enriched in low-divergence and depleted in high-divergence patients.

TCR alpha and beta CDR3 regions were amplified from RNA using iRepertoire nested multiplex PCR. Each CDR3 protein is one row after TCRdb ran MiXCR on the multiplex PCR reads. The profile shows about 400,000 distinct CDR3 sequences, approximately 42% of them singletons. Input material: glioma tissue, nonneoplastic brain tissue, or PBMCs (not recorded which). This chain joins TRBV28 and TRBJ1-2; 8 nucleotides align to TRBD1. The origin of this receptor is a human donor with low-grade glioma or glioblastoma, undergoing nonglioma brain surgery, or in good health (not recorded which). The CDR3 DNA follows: TGTGCCAGCAGAACCGGGACAGGTCCCTATGGCTACACCTTC. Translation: CASRTGTGPYGYTF.